This T cell receptor beta chain emerged from a study of beta chain features in type 1 diabetes listed by TCRdb under 2018. Study-level background: Patients and healthy donors did not differ in mean age, gender distribution, total cell number or subset yield. A total of 107,917,701 sorted cells were examined across all samples, and the number of cells per subset was strongly correlated with RNA yield. In the study, recently diagnosed type 1 diabetes patients and matched healthy donors were compared on the TCRB repertoires of their sorted circulating CD4+ T cell subsets. Naive and central memory subsets were obtained from all 30 or so donors, but regulatory and stem cell-like memory subsets were isolated from only 8 patients and roughly 8 healthy donors.

Study-wide findings and limitations: In all four CD4+ subsets, TCRB CDR3 length was moderately but significantly shorter in type 1 diabetes patients. PCR might favor shorter templates, but patient and control samples were amplified and corrected together, so any skew would affect both groups equally. Sequencing cDNA rather than genomic DNA could over-represent highly expressing activated cells, although activation and CD3 levels did not differ between groups. Because the HLA sub-analyses included only small numbers of individuals, any influence of HLA type on TCRB rearrangement was left unresolved. At VDJ recombination sites, type 1 diabetes patients had fewer insertions and more deleted nucleotides, which implies abnormalities in thymic rearrangement. The naive, central memory and regulatory TCRB repertoires appeared to resemble one another more closely among patients than among healthy donors.

From each donor, a single peripheral blood sample of approximately 120 mL on average was drawn into heparinised tubes. Using a panel that included CD45RO, CCR7, CD25, CD127, CD95 and CD27, naive, central memory, regulatory and stem cell-like memory CD4+ T cells were sorted on a BD FACSAria II. A purity above 95% was achieved for all sorted populations. Right away, PBMCs were isolated by Lymphoprep density gradient centrifugation and were stained directly, with no culture step. So that batch effects would be minimized, each experiment stained and sorted samples in pairs, pairing one healthy donor with one patient. The entire amount of isolated RNA was reverse transcribed using the High Capacity cDNA Reverse Transcription Kit, so the sequenced TCRB transcripts were expressed ones. Deep immunoSEQ sequencing was performed on naive, central memory and regulatory T cell samples, with an average of around 3.4 million total reads per sample. Sorted cells were lysed in RLT buffer, and RNA was extracted using DNase-treated RNeasy Micro or Mini kits according to cell number. Each cell subset was processed separately to prevent cross-contamination, with patient and healthy donor samples processed together. TCRB sequences were amplified from cDNA with the immunoSEQ multiplex PCR, producing 87-bp fragments spanning the CDR3 region. Sequencing of the amplicons was done on the Illumina HiSeq platform. The paper's data handling went like this. PCR bias was corrected computationally using synthetic template baselines, and reads within Hamming distance 2 were collapsed, with unmergeable singletons discarded. Reads were aligned to IMGT to assign V, D and J genes, CDR3 length, and insertions or deletions at six rearrangement sites. Within each subset, clonotype counts were normalized to sorted cell number, after which true diversity and Gini coefficients were computed with the tcR R package. The overlap coefficient, calculated on TCRB nucleotide sequences, was used to quantify repertoire sharing. As a proxy for the pre-selection repertoire, out-of-frame TCRB sequences from naive cells were analyzed. This is the immuneACCESS table as TCRdb keeps it, with only in-frame sequences that have V and J called. A part of the clones is gone; compared with another copy, unresolved V genes explain less than half, and the rest is unexplained. D and trimming come from the DNA, and the V and J calls and clone size come from that table. The sample includes fewer than 350,000 clones, with about 15% observed a single time. The ten largest clones add up to approximately 0.015% of the sample.

Comment on this clone: What antigen it recognizes has not been identified. Base qualities are not provided; no much larger clone lies one nucleotide away.

Relative to germline, V is 5 bases shorter and J is 3 bases shorter, with 14 bases between their ends. CDR1 is given as MDHEN and CDR2 as SYDVKM, both from the germline V gene. The CDR3 runs 16 residues from the cysteine to the phenylalanine. Kept here is only the CDR3 DNA, which spans 48 bases and is read in frame from base 1. This chain joins TRBV28 to TRBJ2-6; possibly the D gene is TRBD2, per 6 matching bases. The receptor's source is a man in his late teens or twenties with type 1 diabetes. Sequencing was performed on naive CD4+ T cells from blood. The cell subset or site label on this specimen signifies: true naive CD4+ T cells. The nucleotide sequence reads TGTGCCAGCAGTCGGAGGGGATATGGTGGGGCCAACGTCCTGACTTTC. It specifies CASSRRGYGGANVLTF. Beyond the CDR3, the reference TRBV28 and TRBJ2-6 genes provide the residues; the full variable domain reads: DVKVTQSSRYLVKRTGEKVFLECVQDMDHENMFWYRQDPGLGLRLIYFSYDVKMKEKGDIPEGYSVSREKKERFSLILESASTNQTSMYLCASSRRGYGGANVLTFGAGSRLTVL.